This T cell receptor beta chain was observed in a study of T cells in Graves' hyperthyroidism and ophthalmopathy. Findings and caveats of the study: Ophthalmopathy stood apart from stable hyperthyroidism in a 13 V-J model.

Germline V gene sequence: CDR1 SQVTM, CDR2 ANQGSEA. The CDR3 loop spans 16 amino acids. V trimming: 0 bases; J trimming: 4 bases; junction bases outside the gene matches: 10. Researchers took RNA transcripts and amplified the TCR beta CDR3 regions from them. Using the HTBI primer set, a first-round RT-PCR was run on the TCR CDR3. TCRdb reanalysed the multiplex PCR reads using MiXCR and keeps one entry per CDR3 protein. This table holds under 750,000 distinct CDR3 sequences, roughly 20% found once. In the case of this clonotype: Its specificity is not known.

The clonotype was recovered from a woman aged 45-60 years with Graves' hyperthyroidism that later progressed to Graves' ophthalmopathy. Sequencing was carried out using blood. The rearrangement uses TRBV29-1 and TRBJ2-5; 8 positions agree with TRBD2. This CDR3 is CSVEDPGGGRGETQYF. CDR3 DNA: TGCAGCGTTGAAGACCCGGGGGGGGGCCGGGGAGAGACCCAGTACTTC.